The rows below give T cell receptor beta chains drawn from one sample of a study of cytomegalovirus exposure and HLA in healthy donors. Assay used: immunoSEQ multiplex PCR; TCRdb lists only in-frame clones, some missing. The sample lists around 280,000 clones, around nine tenths occurring once. The sample consisted of PBMCs. The receptor source for this set is a woman between 18 and 29 years old in good health and CMV-seronegative. Each CDR3 is given with its conserved first and last residue. Each record gives: J gene, D gene, clone size, V gene, CDR3 DNA, CDR3 protein. The D gene is left open where the match is weak. Size is omitted from some rows. Given values are once, few, many or a class for expanded clones.

J gene: TRBJ2-5
D gene: .
clone size: .
V gene: TRBV10-2
CDR3 DNA: TGCGCCAGCAGTGAATCCGAAGAGACCCAGTACTTC
CDR3 protein: CASSESEETQYF

J gene: TRBJ1-4
D gene: .
clone size: .
V gene: TRBV7-9
CDR3 DNA: TGTGCCAGCAGCAAGCTCGACAGCCACCCTAATGAAAAACTGTTTTTT
CDR3 protein: CASSKLDSHPNEKLFF

J gene: TRBJ2-5
D gene: TRBD2
clone size: .
V gene: TRBV6-5
CDR3 DNA: TGTGCCAGCATCCCCGCCGGGGGGACCGGGGAGACCCAGTACTTC
CDR3 protein: CASIPAGGTGETQYF

J gene: TRBJ1-4
D gene: .
clone size: .
V gene: TRBV5-8
CDR3 DNA: TGTGCCAGCAGCGAGCTAGCGGGATTTAATGAAAAACTGTTTTTT
CDR3 protein: CASSELAGFNEKLFF

J gene: TRBJ1-1
D gene: .
clone size: .
V gene: TRBV28
CDR3 DNA: TGTGCCAGCAGTCGCCCGACAGTATTGAACACTGAAGCTTTCTTT
CDR3 protein: CASSRPTVLNTEAFF

J gene: TRBJ2-1
D gene: .
clone size: once
V gene: TRBV6-4
CDR3 DNA: TGTGCCAGCAGTGACGGGCAGAGTCACAATGAGCAGTTCTTC
CDR3 protein: CASSDGQSHNEQFF

J gene: TRBJ2-1
D gene: TRBD2
clone size: .
V gene: TRBV12-5
CDR3 DNA: TGTGCTAGTGGTCGGGAGGCCCTGGGGGATGAGCAGTTCTTC
CDR3 protein: CASGREALGDEQFF

J gene: TRBJ2-1
D gene: .
clone size: .
V gene: TRBV13
CDR3 DNA: TGTGCCAGCGGCCCGGCGGGAAACTCCTACAATGAGCAGTTCTTC
CDR3 protein: CASGPAGNSYNEQFF

J gene: TRBJ1-3
D gene: .
clone size: .
V gene: TRBV19
CDR3 DNA: TGTGCCAGTAGTAAGGACATTACCATTTTCTCTGGAAACACCATATATTTT
CDR3 protein: CASSKDITIFSGNTIYF

J gene: TRBJ2-1
D gene: .
clone size: .
V gene: TRBV2
CDR3 DNA: TGTGCCAGCTGGGAGGCCTCTAATGAGCAGTTCTTC
CDR3 protein: CASWEASNEQFF

J gene: TRBJ1-1
D gene: .
clone size: .
V gene: TRBV6-6
CDR3 DNA: TGTGCCAGCAGTTACGGGCTCTCCAATGAAGCTTTCTTT
CDR3 protein: CASSYGLSNEAFF

J gene: TRBJ1-2
D gene: TRBD1
clone size: .
V gene: TRBV10-3
CDR3 DNA: TGTGCCACCCGGACAGGATTCGGGGACTATGGCTACACCTTC
CDR3 protein: CATRTGFGDYGYTF